These T cell receptor beta chains were read from a single sample in a study of shared clonotypes between healthy human individuals. TCRdb's copy holds only in-frame clones and misses some; the assay was immunoSEQ multiplex PCR. The table has roughly 2,000,000 clones, about 94% seen once. The source material was naive CD8+ T cells from PBMCs. These receptors were collected from a man aged 18-30 years in good health. Some clones in this sample may be carry-over from other donors' samples. The CDR3 runs from the conserved cysteine through the conserved F or W. A D gene is named only where the DNA matches it firmly. The size entry is marked missing in some rows and otherwise reads once, few, many or a size class.

clone size	J gene	V gene	D gene	CDR3 protein	CDR3 DNA
once	TRBJ2-2	TRBV7-9	NA	CASSLVGVGTGELFF	TGTGCCAGCAGCTTAGTAGGGGTTGGCACCGGGGAGCTGTTTTTT
NA	TRBJ2-5	TRBV25-1	TRBD2	CASSETSGQETQYF	TGTGCCAGCAGTGAGACTAGCGGCCAAGAGACCCAGTACTTC
NA	TRBJ2-2	TRBV28	TRBD2	CASRTSGRNTGELFF	TGTGCCAGCAGAACTAGCGGGAGGAACACCGGGGAGCTGTTTTTT
NA	TRBJ1-5	TRBV19	NA	CASSIGGRVRNQPQHF	TGTGCCAGTAGTATAGGCGGCAGGGTGAGAAATCAGCCCCAGCATTTT
NA	TRBJ2-2	TRBV4-1	NA	CASSRGPGANTGELFF	TGCGCCAGCAGCCGAGGTCCGGGGGCGAACACCGGGGAGCTGTTTTTT
NA	TRBJ2-5	TRBV9	NA	CASSAGGQQETQYF	TGTGCCAGCAGCGCGGGGGGACAGCAAGAGACCCAGTACTTC
NA	TRBJ1-2	TRBV9	NA	CASSVGWEIHYGYTF	TGTGCCAGCAGCGTAGGCTGGGAAATTCACTATGGCTACACCTTC
NA	TRBJ1-4	TRBV27	TRBD1	CASSLQDRANEKLFF	TGTGCCAGCAGTTTACAGGACAGGGCTAATGAAAAACTGTTTTTT
NA	TRBJ2-7	TRBV29-1	TRBD1	CSARTGASYEQYF	TGCAGCGCCCGGACAGGGGCCTCCTACGAGCAGTACTTC
once	TRBJ2-5	TRBV5-1	NA	CASTPWGPAGETQYF	TGCGCCAGCACTCCCTGGGGGCCGGCGGGGGAGACCCAGTACTTC
NA	TRBJ1-2	TRBV27	NA	CASSPRDLEGYTF	TGTGCCAGCAGTCCCCGGGACCTCGAAGGCTACACCTTC
NA	TRBJ2-7	TRBV27	NA	CASSPGSYEQYF	TGTGCCAGCAGTCCGGGTTCCTACGAGCAGTACTTC
NA	TRBJ2-5	TRBV7-9	NA	CASSPPPRPHYPQETQYF	TGTGCCAGCAGCCCCCCTCCCAGGCCCCACTATCCTCAGGAGACCCAGTACTTC
NA	TRBJ1-1	TRBV4-1	NA	CASLGFGNTEAFF	TGCGCCAGCCTTGGATTTGGGAACACTGAAGCTTTCTTT
NA	TRBJ2-1	TRBV28	TRBD2	CASSTSGNEQFF	TGTGCCAGCAGTACTAGCGGGAATGAGCAGTTCTTC
NA	TRBJ2-1	TRBV4-1	TRBD2	CASSQGREGSYNEQFF	TGCGCCAGCAGCCAAGGGCGGGAGGGGTCCTACAATGAGCAGTTCTTC
NA	TRBJ2-4	TRBV27	NA	CASGNVGTRNIQYF	TGTGCCAGCGGAAATGTGGGGACAAGAAACATTCAGTACTTC
NA	TRBJ2-1	TRBV30	TRBD2	CAWSVGFLSGTYNEQFF	TGTGCCTGGAGTGTGGGTTTCCTTAGCGGGACCTACAATGAGCAGTTCTTC
NA	TRBJ1-1	TRBV5-4	NA	CASSLHTGGRTEAFF	TGTGCCAGCAGCTTGCACACCGGGGGGAGGACTGAAGCTTTCTTT
NA	TRBJ2-1	TRBV6-5	NA	CASRTGTHEQFF	TGTGCCAGCAGGACGGGAACCCATGAGCAGTTCTTC
NA	TRBJ1-2	TRBV7-9	NA	CASSLAFPASYGYTF	TGTGCCAGCAGCTTAGCGTTTCCGGCGTCCTATGGCTACACCTTC
NA	TRBJ2-3	TRBV27	NA	CASSLSLFREIPDTQYF	TGTGCCAGCAGTTTATCGTTGTTTCGGGAGATCCCAGATACGCAGTATTTT
NA	TRBJ1-1	TRBV11-2	NA	CASSLVAGRTEAFF	TGTGCCAGCAGCTTAGTAGCAGGGCGCACTGAAGCTTTCTTT
NA	TRBJ2-1	TRBV28	NA	CASSPFRVGEQFF	TGTGCCAGCAGTCCCTTCAGGGTTGGGGAGCAGTTCTTC
NA	TRBJ1-5	TRBV4-3	TRBD1	CASSQDRSTGNQPQHF	TGCGCCAGCAGCCAAGATAGGTCGACAGGGAATCAGCCCCAGCATTTT
NA	TRBJ2-1	TRBV7-8	NA	CASSFSLAYNEQFF	TGTGCCAGCAGCTTTAGCTTGGCCTACAATGAGCAGTTCTTC